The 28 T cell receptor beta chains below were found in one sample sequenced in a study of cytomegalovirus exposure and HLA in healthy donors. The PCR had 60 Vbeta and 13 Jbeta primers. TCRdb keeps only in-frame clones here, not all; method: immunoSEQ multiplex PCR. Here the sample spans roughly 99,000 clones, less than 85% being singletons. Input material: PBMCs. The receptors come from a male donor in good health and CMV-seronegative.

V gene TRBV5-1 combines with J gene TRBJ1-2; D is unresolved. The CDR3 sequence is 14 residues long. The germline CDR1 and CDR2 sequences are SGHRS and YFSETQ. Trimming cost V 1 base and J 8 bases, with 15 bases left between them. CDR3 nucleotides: TGCGCCAGCAGCTTGTCTGACGGCCTAGGAGGCTACACCTTC. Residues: CASSLSDGLGGYTF.

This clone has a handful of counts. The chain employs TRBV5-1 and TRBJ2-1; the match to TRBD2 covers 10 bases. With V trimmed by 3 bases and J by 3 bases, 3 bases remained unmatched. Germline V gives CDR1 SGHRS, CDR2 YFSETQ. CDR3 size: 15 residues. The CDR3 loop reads CASSSGLANYNEQFF. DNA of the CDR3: TGCGCCAGCAGCTCGGGACTAGCGAACTACAATGAGCAGTTCTTC.

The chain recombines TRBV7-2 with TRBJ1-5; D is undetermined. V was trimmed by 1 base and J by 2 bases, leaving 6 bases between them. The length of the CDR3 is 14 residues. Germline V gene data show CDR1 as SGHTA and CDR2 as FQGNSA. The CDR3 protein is CASSLVQGNQPQHF. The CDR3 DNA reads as TGTGCCAGCAGCTTAGTCCAGGGCAATCAGCCCCAGCATTTT. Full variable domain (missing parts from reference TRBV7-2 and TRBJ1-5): GAGVSQSPSNKVTEKGKDVELRCDPISGHTALYWYRQSLGQGLEFLIYFQGNSAPDKSGLPSDRFSAERTGGSVSTLTIQRTQQEDSAVYLCASSLVQGNQPQHFGDGTRLSIL.

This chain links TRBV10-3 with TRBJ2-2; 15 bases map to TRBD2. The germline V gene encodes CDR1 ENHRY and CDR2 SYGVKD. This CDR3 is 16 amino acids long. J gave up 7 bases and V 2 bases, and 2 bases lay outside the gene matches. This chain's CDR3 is CAISEGLAGGIGELFF. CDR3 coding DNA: TGTGCCATCAGTGAGGGACTAGCGGGAGGGATCGGGGAGCTGTTTTTT.

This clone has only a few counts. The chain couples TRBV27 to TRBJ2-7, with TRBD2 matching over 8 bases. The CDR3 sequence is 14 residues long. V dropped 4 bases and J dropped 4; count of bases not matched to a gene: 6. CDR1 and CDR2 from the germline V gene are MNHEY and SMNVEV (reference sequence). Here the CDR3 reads CASSWGQRGYEQYF. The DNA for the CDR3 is TGTGCCAGCAGTTGGGGCCAGCGGGGGTACGAGCAGTACTTC.

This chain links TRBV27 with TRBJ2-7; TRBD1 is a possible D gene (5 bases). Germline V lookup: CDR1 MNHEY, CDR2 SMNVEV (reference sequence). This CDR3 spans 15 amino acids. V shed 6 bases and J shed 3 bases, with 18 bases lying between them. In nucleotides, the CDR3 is TGTGCCAGCAGACCCCTTCAGGACAAGGACTACGAGCAGTACTTC. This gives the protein CASRPLQDKDYEQYF.

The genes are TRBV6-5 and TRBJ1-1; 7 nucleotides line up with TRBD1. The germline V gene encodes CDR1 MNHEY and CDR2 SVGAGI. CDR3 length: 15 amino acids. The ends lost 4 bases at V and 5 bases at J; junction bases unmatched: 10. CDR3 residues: CASSSPTGVGTEAFF. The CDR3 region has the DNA TGTGCCAGCAGTTCGCCCACAGGGGTGGGTACTGAAGCTTTCTTT.

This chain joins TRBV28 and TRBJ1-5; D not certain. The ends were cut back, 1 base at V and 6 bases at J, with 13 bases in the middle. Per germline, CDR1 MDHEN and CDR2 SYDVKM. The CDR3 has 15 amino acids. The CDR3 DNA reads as TGTGCCAGCAGTTTATCTATAGCGACTGGTCAGCCCCAGCATTTT. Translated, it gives CASSLSIATGQPQHF.

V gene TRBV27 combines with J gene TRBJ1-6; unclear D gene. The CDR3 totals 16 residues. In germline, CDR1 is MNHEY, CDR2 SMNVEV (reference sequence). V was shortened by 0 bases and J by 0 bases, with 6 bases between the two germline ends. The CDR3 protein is CASSLSISSYNSPLHF. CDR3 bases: TGTGCCAGCAGTTTATCTATTAGCTCCTATAATTCACCCCTCCACTTT.

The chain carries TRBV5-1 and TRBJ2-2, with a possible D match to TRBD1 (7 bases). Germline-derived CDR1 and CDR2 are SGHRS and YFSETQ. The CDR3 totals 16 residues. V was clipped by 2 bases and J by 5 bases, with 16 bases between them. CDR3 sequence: CASSFVDRAGTGELFF. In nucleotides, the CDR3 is TGCGCCAGCAGCTTTGTCGACAGGGCGGGGACCGGGGAGCTGTTTTTT.

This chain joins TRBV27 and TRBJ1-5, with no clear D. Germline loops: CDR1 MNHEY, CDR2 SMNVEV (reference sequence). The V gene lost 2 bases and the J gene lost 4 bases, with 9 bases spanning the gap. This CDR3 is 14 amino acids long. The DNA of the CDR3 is TGTGCCAGCAGTTTAAGAGGGCGGAATCAGCCCCAGCATTTT. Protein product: CASSLRGRNQPQHF.

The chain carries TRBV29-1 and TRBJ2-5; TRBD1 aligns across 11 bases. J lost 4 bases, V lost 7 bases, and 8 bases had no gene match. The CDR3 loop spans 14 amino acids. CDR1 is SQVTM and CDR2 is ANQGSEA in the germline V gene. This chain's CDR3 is CSGSGTGGVETQYF. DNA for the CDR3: TGCAGCGGCTCCGGGACAGGGGGGGTAGAGACCCAGTACTTC.

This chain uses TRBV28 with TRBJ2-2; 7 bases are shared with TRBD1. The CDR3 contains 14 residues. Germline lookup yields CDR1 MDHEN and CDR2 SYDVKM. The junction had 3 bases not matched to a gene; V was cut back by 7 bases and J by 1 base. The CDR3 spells CASITGVNTGELFF. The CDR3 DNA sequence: TGTGCCAGCATTACAGGGGTGAACACCGGGGAGCTGTTTTTT.

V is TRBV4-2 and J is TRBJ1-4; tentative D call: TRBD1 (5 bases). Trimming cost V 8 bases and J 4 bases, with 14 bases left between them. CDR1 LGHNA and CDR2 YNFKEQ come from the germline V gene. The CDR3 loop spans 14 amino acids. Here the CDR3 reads CASGGTAINEKLFF. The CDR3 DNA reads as TGTGCCAGCGGGGGGACGGCCATTAATGAAAAACTGTTTTTT.

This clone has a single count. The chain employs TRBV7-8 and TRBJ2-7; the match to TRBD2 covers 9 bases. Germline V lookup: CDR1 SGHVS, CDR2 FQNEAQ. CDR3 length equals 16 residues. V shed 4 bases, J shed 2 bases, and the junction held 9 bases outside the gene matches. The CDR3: CASSSVSGRGPYEQYF. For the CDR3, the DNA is TGTGCCAGCAGCTCCGTTAGCGGGAGAGGACCCTACGAGCAGTACTTC.

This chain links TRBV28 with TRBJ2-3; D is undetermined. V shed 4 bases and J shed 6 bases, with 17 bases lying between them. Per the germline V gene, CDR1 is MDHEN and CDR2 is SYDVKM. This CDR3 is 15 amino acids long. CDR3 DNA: TGTGCCAGCAGTTCCCGTGGGTTCAACGGGGATACGCAGTATTTT. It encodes CASSSRGFNGDTQYF.

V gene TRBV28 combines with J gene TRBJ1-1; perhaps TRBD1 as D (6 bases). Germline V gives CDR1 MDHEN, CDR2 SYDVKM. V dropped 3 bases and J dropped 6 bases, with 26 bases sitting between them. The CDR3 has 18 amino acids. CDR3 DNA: TGTGCCAGCAGTTTTATCCCCGGGATGGGGGCGGGCCAGCCTGAAGCTTTCTTT. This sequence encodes CASSFIPGMGAGQPEAFF. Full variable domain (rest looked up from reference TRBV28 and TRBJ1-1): DVKVTQSSRYLVKRTGEKVFLECVQDMDHENMFWYRQDPGLGLRLIYFSYDVKMKEKGDIPEGYSVSREKKERFSLILESASTNQTSMYLCASSFIPGMGAGQPEAFFGQGTRLTVV.

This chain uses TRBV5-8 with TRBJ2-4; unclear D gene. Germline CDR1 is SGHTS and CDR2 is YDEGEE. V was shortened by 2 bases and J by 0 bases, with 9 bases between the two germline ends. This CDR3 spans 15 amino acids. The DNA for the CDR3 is TGTGCCAGCAGCTTTGAGAGGCTAGCCAAAAACATTCAGTACTTC. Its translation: CASSFERLAKNIQYF.

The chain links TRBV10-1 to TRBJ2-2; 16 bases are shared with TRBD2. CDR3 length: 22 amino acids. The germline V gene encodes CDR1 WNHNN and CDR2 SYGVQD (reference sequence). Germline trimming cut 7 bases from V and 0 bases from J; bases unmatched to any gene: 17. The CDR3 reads CASNPGTSGRGDLDPNTGELFF. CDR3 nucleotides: TGCGCCAGCAACCCCGGGACTAGCGGGAGGGGAGATTTGGACCCGAACACCGGGGAGCTGTTTTTT.

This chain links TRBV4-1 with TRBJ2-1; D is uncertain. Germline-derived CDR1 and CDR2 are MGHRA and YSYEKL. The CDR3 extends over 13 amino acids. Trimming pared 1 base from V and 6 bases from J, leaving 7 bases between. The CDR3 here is CASSQGHSNEQFF. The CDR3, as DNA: TGCGCCAGCAGCCAAGGCCACAGCAATGAGCAGTTCTTC.

For the CDR3, the DNA is TGTGCCAGCAGTTTGCTAGATGGAGGTTTAAAGGAAGAAGCTTTCTTT. This translates into CASSLLDGGLKEEAFF. The chain carries TRBV28 and TRBJ1-1; D remains unclear. V lost 3 bases to trimming and J lost 8 bases, with 22 bases between them. The CDR3 sequence is 16 residues long. Germline V gene lookup returns CDR1 MDHEN and CDR2 SYDVKM.

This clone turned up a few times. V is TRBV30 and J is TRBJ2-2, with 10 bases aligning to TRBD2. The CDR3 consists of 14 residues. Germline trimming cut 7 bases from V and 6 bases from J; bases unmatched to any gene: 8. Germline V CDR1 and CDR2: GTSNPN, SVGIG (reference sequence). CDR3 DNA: TGTGCCTCCAGAGCTAGCGGGAGAGCCGGGGAGCTGTTTTTT. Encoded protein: CASRASGRAGELFF.

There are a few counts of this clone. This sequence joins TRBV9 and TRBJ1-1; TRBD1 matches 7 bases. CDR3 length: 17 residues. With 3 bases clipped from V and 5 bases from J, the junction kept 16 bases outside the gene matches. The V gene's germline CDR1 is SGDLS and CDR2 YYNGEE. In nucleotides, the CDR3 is TGTGCCAGCAGCGCGACGGCCTTAGGGGGCGCGCTTACTGAAGCTTTCTTT. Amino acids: CASSATALGGALTEAFF.

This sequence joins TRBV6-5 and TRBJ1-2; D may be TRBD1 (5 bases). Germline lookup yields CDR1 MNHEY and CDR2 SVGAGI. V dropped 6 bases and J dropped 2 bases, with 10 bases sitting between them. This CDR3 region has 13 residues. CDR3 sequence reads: CASSRRGNYGYTF. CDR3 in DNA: TGTGCCAGCAGCAGACGGGGGAACTATGGCTACACCTTC.

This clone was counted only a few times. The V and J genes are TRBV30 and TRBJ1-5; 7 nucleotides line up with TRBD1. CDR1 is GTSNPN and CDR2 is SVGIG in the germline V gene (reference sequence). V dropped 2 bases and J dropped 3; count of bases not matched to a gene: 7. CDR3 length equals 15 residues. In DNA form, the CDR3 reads TGTGCCTGGAGTACCGGACAGGTTTTCAATCAGCCCCAGCATTTT. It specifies CAWSTGQVFNQPQHF.

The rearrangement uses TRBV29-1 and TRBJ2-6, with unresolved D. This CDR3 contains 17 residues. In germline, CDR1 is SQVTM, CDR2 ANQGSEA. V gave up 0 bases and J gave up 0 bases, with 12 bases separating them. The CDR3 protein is CSVEESQVLSGANVLTF. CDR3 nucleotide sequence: TGCAGCGTTGAAGAATCGCAGGTCCTCTCTGGGGCCAACGTCCTGACTTTC.

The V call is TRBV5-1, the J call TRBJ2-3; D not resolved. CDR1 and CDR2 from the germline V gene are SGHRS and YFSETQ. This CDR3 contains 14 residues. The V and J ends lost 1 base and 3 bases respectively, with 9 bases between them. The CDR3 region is CASSLSLATDTQYF. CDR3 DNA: TGCGCCAGCAGCTTGTCCTTGGCAACAGATACGCAGTATTTT.

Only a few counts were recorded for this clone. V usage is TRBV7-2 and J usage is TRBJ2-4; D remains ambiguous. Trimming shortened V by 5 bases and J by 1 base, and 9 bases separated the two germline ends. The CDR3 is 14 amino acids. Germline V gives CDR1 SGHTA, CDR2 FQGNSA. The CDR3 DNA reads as TGTGCCAGCAGCCCGACCGGGGCCAAAAACATTCAGTACTTC. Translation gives CASSPTGAKNIQYF.